Here is one T cell receptor beta chain with its context. The sample comes from a study of cytomegalovirus exposure and HLA in healthy donors. Trimming removed 3 bases from V and 7 bases from J, with 13 bases in between. The CDR3 totals 14 residues. Germline lookup yields CDR1 SNHLY and CDR2 FYNNEI. Both 60 Vbeta primers and 13 Jbeta primers went into the PCR. The repertoire was sequenced with immunoSEQ multiplex PCR; TCRdb's copy has only in-frame clones and lacks some. Counted here are roughly 100,000 clones, 76% occurring once; the ten biggest clones make up roughly 4%. The chain combines TRBV2 with TRBJ1-5; D not certain. The specimen sequenced was PBMCs. The receptor was isolated from a man aged 40-50 years in good health and CMV-seronegative. CDR3 residues: CASSEVTPEQPQHF. CDR3 coding DNA: TGTGCCAGCAGTGAGGTCACCCCAGAACAGCCCCAGCATTTT. Complete variable domain (other parts from reference TRBV2 and TRBJ1-5): EPEVTQTPSHQVTQMGQEVILRCVPISNHLYFYWYRQILGQKVEFLVSFYNNEISEKSEIFDDQFSVERPDGSNFTLKIRSTKLEDSAMYFCASSEVTPEQPQHFGDGTRLSIL.